This T cell receptor (beta chain) was observed in a study of technical replicates of blood from a few donors. The CDR3 length is 14 residues. From germline, CDR1 is LGHNA and CDR2 YNFKEQ. Trimming removed 4 bases from V and 5 bases from J, with 15 bases in between. Measured with immunoSEQ multiplex PCR; TCRdb has only the in-frame clones, and not every one. The sample records some 80,000 clones, 95% being singletons. The source of this sequence is a human donor in good health. The chain is built from TRBV4-2 and TRBJ2-7, with a weak D call TRBD2 (6 bases). The sample taken for sequencing was T cells isolated from PBMCs. The CDR3 DNA reads TGTGCCAGCAGCCTGACTAGGGAAGGTGACGAGCAGTACTTC. Its translation is CASSLTREGDEQYF.